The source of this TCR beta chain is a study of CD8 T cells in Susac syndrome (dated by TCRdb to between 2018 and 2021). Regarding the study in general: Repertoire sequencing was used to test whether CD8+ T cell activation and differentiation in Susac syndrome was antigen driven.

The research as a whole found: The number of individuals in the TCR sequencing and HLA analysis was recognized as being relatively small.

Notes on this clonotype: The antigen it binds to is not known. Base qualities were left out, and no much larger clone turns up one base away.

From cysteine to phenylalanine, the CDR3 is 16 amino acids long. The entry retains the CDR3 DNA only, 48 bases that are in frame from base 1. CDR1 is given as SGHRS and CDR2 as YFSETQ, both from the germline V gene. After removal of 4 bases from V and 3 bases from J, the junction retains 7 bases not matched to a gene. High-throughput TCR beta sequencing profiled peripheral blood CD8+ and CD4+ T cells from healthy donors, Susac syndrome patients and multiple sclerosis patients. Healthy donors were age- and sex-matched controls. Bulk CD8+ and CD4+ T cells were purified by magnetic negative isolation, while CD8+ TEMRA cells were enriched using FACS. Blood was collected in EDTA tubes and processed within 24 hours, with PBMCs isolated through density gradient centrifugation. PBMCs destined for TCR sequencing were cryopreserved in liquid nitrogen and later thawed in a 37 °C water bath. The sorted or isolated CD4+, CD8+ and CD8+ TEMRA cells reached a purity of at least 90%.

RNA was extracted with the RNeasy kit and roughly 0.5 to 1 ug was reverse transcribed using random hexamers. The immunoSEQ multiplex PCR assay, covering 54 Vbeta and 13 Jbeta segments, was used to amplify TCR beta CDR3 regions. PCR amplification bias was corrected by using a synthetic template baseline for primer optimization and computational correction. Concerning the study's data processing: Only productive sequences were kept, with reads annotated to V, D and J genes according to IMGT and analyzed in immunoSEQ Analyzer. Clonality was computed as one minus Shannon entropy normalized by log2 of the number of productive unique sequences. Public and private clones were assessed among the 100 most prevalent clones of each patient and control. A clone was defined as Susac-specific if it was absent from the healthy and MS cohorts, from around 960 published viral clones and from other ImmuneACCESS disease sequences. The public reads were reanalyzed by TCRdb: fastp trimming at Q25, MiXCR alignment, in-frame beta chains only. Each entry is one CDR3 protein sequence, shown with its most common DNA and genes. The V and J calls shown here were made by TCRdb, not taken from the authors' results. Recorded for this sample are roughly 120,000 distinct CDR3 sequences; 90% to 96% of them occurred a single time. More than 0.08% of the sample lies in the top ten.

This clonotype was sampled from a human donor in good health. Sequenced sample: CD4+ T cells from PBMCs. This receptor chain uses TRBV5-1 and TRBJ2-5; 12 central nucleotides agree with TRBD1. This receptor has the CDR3 CASSVGTGGAEETQYF. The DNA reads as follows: TGCGCCAGCAGCGTCGGGACAGGGGGCGCGGAAGAGACCCAGTACTTC. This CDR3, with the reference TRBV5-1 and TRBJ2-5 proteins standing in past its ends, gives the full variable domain KAGVTQTPRYLIKTRGQQVTLSCSPISGHRSVSWYQQTPGQGLQFLFEYFSETQRNKGNFPGRFSGRQFSNSRSEMNVSTLELGDSALYLCASSVGTGGAEETQYFGPGTRLLVL.